This TCR beta chain derives from a study of beta chain features in type 1 diabetes. General study points: A pattern of fewer insertions and more deletions at VDJ junctions was seen in type 1 diabetes patients. Moderately but significantly shorter TCRB CDR3s were found in Type 1 diabetes patients in all four CD4+ subsets.

Concerning this clone itself: Its matching antigen is unknown.

Expressed TCRB transcripts were sequenced, since all the RNA that had been isolated was reverse transcribed. The protocol was immunoSEQ multiplex PCR, while the TCRdb copy is restricted to in-frame clones and leaves out a portion. The sample includes about 710,000 clones, around 15% of them seen just once. The CDR3 covers 15 residues. The germline gives CDR1 MNHEY, CDR2 SVGAGI. V was pared by 4 bases and J by 3 bases, with 14 bases between. Sequencing used naive CD4+ T cells from blood. The clonotype originates from a man younger than 35 with type 1 diabetes. This chain connects TRBV6-5 to TRBJ2-3; D may be TRBD1 or TRBD2 (5 bases each). The CDR3 nucleotides read TGTGCCAGCAGTTGGGACGGACGCTCAACAGATACGCAGTATTTT. Translating gives CASSWDGRSTDTQYF.